This T cell receptor (beta chain) appears in the sequencing data of a study of OX40 agonist ivuxolimab in advanced cancers. Study overall: Ivuxolimab, an antibody acting as an agonist of OX40 (CD134), was used to treat patients. Study-level points and caveats: Expanded peripheral T-cell antigen specificity went undetermined. It was also the case that some nonresponders had low normalized T-cell clonal expansion.

Autoimmune disease history or systemic immunosuppression led to patient exclusion. The table came from immunoSEQ multiplex PCR; TCRdb's copy has only in-frame clones and leaves some out. The data show 80,000 or so clones, 93% seen once. Germline CDR1 reads SGHDN; CDR2 reads FVKESK. Trimming removed 4 bases from V and 4 bases from J, with 10 bases in between. This CDR3 comprises 13 residues. This clone was counted a single time. The antigen is not known. Sequenced here: CD4+ or CD8+ T cells sorted from blood, sampled in a trial of the OX40 agonist ivuxolimab. The chain is built from TRBV14 and TRBJ1-2; D is ambiguous. The receptor comes from an adult with an advanced solid tumor such as melanoma, head and neck, liver or kidney cancer. CDR3 bases: TGTGCCAGCAGCCCTAGTACAAGCTATGGCTACACCTTC. Protein: CASSPSTSYGYTF. Full variable domain (rest looked up from reference TRBV14 and TRBJ1-2): EAGVTQFPSHSVIEKGQTVTLRCDPISGHDNLYWYRRVMGKEIKFLLHFVKESKQDESGMPNNRFLAERTGGTYSTLKVQPAELEDSGVYFCASSPSTSYGYTFGSGTRLTVV.